Listed below are T cell receptor beta chains from one sample, sequenced in a study of T-cell reconstitution after alpha-beta-depleted transplantation in children. TCRdb redid the calling of the PCR reads with MiXCR, one entry per CDR3 protein. The sample lists hundreds of thousands of distinct CDR3 sequences, 10% to 13% seen once, with around 2% in the top ten. Here the sequenced sample was PBMCs, taken before TCRalphabeta/CD19-depleted stem cell transplant. These receptors were collected from a child aged 2-15 years with inherited bone marrow failure, due to receive a stem cell transplant. Each CDR3 is given with its conserved first and last residue. The D gene is left open where the match is weak. Rows give clone size only sometimes, using once, few, many, or a class for an expanded clone.

j_call | clone_size | d_call | v_call | cdr3_aa | cdr3_nt
TRBJ1-2 | . | . | TRBV29-1 | CSVDGQLAGNYGYTF | TGCAGCGTTGATGGACAGCTGGCGGGCAACTATGGCTACACCTTC
TRBJ2-3 | many | TRBD1 | TRBV7-2 | CASSLLGTGITDTQYF | TGTGCCAGCAGCTTATTGGGGACAGGGATTACAGATACGCAGTATTTT
TRBJ2-1 | . | . | TRBV7-9 | CASSSPRSSSYNEQFF | TGTGCCAGCAGCTCTCCCAGGTCGAGCTCCTACAATGAGCAGTTCTTC
TRBJ2-7 | few | TRBD1 | TRBV20-1 | CSAPGQGVAWQYF | TGCAGTGCTCCGGGACAGGGGGTCGCGTGGCAGTACTTC
TRBJ2-1 | few | . | TRBV20-1 | CSLRPGSAYNEQFF | TGCAGCCTCAGGCCGGGTTCGGCCTACAATGAGCAGTTCTTC
TRBJ1-1 | many | . | TRBV10-2 | CASSDAGEFAEAFF | TGCGCCAGCAGTGACGCAGGGGAATTCGCTGAAGCTTTCTTT
TRBJ2-6 | . | TRBD1 | TRBV7-9 | CASSQRQGPKSF | TGTGCCAGCAGCCAGAGACAGGGGCCTAAGTCTTTC
TRBJ1-2 | many | . | TRBV5-6 | CASSLGSFGYTF | TGTGCCAGCAGCTTGGGGAGTTTTGGCTACACCTTC
TRBJ2-1 | . | TRBD2 | TRBV5-1 | CASSLWTSGGNEQFF | TGCGCCAGCAGCTTATGGACTAGCGGGGGCAATGAGCAGTTCTTC
TRBJ2-1 | few | TRBD2 | TRBV20-1 | CSELDGTRGYGEQFF | TGCAGCGAGCTAGATGGGACTAGGGGATACGGTGAGCAGTTCTTC
TRBJ2-5 | many | . | TRBV12-3/TRBV12-4 | CASSLSVGQETQYF | TGTGCCAGCAGTTTAAGCGTTGGGCAAGAGACCCAGTACTTC
TRBJ2-1 | many | . | TRBV15 | CATSRDLGSDEQFF | TGTGCCACCAGCAGAGATTTGGGCTCCGATGAGCAGTTCTTC
TRBJ2-7 | many | . | TRBV7-2 | CASSAGQTYEQYF | TGTGCCAGCAGCGCGGGACAGACCTACGAGCAGTACTTC
TRBJ1-1 | few | . | TRBV7-2 | CASSRHSSMNTEAFF | TGTGCCAGCAGCCGACACTCTAGTATGAACACTGAAGCTTTCTTT
TRBJ1-1 | many | . | TRBV4-3 | CASSPRGTTDIEAFF | TGCGCCAGCAGCCCAAGGGGAACCACCGATATTGAAGCTTTCTTT
TRBJ1-4 | many | . | TRBV5-1 | CASSLNRQAEGKLFF | TGCGCCAGCAGCTTGAACCGACAGGCGGAGGGAAAACTGTTTTTT
TRBJ2-3 | . | . | TRBV5-5 | CASSLKPLTDTQYF | TGTGCCAGCAGCTTGAAACCACTCACAGATACGCAGTATTTT
TRBJ1-2 | few | . | TRBV6-1 | CASTTDPQGTGLYGYTF | TGTGCCAGCACCACCGATCCCCAGGGGACGGGACTCTATGGCTACACCTTC
TRBJ2-4 | few | . | TRBV6-2/TRBV6-3 | CASATYSGRKINIQYF | TGTGCCAGCGCGACCTATAGCGGAAGGAAAATAAACATTCAGTACTTC
TRBJ2-7 | many | . | TRBV29-1 | CSVRRDYEQYF | TGCAGCGTGCGCCGGGACTACGAGCAGTACTTC
TRBJ2-3 | few | . | TRBV27 | CASAQIIVGTDTQYF | TGTGCCAGCGCCCAGATCATAGTGGGCACAGATACGCAGTATTTT
TRBJ2-1 | many | TRBD2 | TRBV11-2 | CASSLTPGLGSYNEQFF | TGTGCCAGCAGCTTGACCCCGGGACTAGGCTCCTACAATGAGCAGTTCTTC
TRBJ2-6 | few | . | TRBV14 | CASSLGANVLTF | TGTGCCAGCAGCCTTGGGGCCAACGTCCTGACTTTC
TRBJ1-1 | . | . | TRBV12-3/TRBV12-4 | CASSLNSNTEAFF | TGTGCCAGCAGTCTTAACAGCAACACTGAAGCTTTCTTT
TRBJ1-2 | few | . | TRBV7-9 | CASSFRQDPRRGYGYTF | TGTGCCAGCAGCTTCCGACAGGATCCACGCCGAGGGTATGGCTACACCTTC
TRBJ1-4 | . | . | TRBV28 | CASRAGESNEKLFF | TGTGCCAGCAGGGCCGGGGAGTCCAATGAAAAACTGTTTTTT
TRBJ2-5 | . | . | TRBV7-9 | CASSLDLESETQYF | TGTGCCAGCAGCTTAGATCTAGAGTCGGAGACCCAGTACTTC
TRBJ2-2 | many | . | TRBV7-2 | CASSLAQNTGELFF | TGTGCCAGCAGCTTAGCGCAGAACACCGGGGAGCTGTTTTTT
TRBJ2-3 | many | TRBD2 | TRBV11-2 | CASTGTSNPDTQYF | TGTGCCAGCACGGGGACTAGCAACCCAGATACGCAGTATTTT
TRBJ1-5 | . | . | TRBV19 | CASRYLSGYSNQPQHF | TGTGCCAGTAGATACCTGAGCGGCTATAGCAATCAGCCCCAGCATTTT
TRBJ2-1 | many | TRBD2 | TRBV28 | CASSLIRRDGGDNEQFF | TGTGCCAGCAGTTTAATTCGCCGGGACGGGGGGGACAATGAGCAGTTCTTC
TRBJ2-7 | many | TRBD1 | TRBV28 | CASRTWDSYEQYF | TGTGCCAGCAGGACCTGGGACAGCTACGAGCAGTACTTC
TRBJ2-5 | many | . | TRBV20-1 | CSAREWATRQETQYF | TGCAGTGCTAGAGAGTGGGCAACGAGGCAAGAGACCCAGTACTTC
TRBJ2-1 | many | . | TRBV29-1 | CSVDSRPNEQFF | TGCAGCGTTGATAGTCGGCCCAATGAGCAGTTCTTC
TRBJ2-3 | many | TRBD1 | TRBV28 | CASRGHAGGADTQYF | TGTGCCAGCAGGGGGCACGCAGGGGGCGCAGATACGCAGTATTTT
TRBJ1-1 | many | . | TRBV29-1 | CSVDTGTEAFF | TGCAGCGTTGATACGGGCACTGAAGCTTTCTTT
TRBJ2-1 | . | . | TRBV20-1 | CCARISHGGSYNEQFF | TGCTGTGCCCGAATTAGCCACGGGGGCTCCTACAATGAGCAGTTCTTC
TRBJ2-6 | few | TRBD1 | TRBV27 | CASSLDRGAGANVLTF | TGTGCCAGCAGTTTGGACAGGGGGGCTGGGGCCAACGTCCTGACTTTC
TRBJ1-1 | many | . | TRBV12-3/TRBV12-4 | CASGELNTEAFF | TGTGCCAGCGGGGAGTTGAACACTGAAGCTTTCTTT
TRBJ2-2 | many | . | TRBV7-8 | CASSSILAPGELFF | TGTGCCAGCAGCTCAATTTTGGCGCCCGGGGAGCTGTTTTTT
TRBJ2-7 | many | . | TRBV5-1 | CASSLILQGSTYYEQYF | TGCGCCAGCAGCCTTATACTCCAGGGTAGCACCTACTACGAGCAGTACTTC
TRBJ1-2 | few | . | TRBV20-1 | CSAPNRQLGPEYGYTF | TGCAGTGCTCCCAACCGACAGTTAGGGCCGGAATATGGCTACACCTTC
TRBJ2-5 | many | . | TRBV6-2/TRBV6-3 | CASSYREPGTQYF | TGTGCCAGCAGTTATCGGGAACCCGGGACCCAGTACTTC
TRBJ2-2 | few | . | TRBV19 | CASSIQGSNTGELFF | TGTGCCAGTAGTATTCAGGGTTCGAACACCGGGGAGCTGTTTTTT
TRBJ2-2 | many | . | TRBV6-6 | CASTWANTGELFF | TGTGCCAGCACCTGGGCGAACACCGGGGAGCTGTTTTTT
TRBJ2-5 | many | . | TRBV24-1 | CATSDFQETQYF | TGTGCCACCAGTGATTTTCAAGAGACCCAGTACTTC
TRBJ2-5 | . | . | TRBV20-1 | CSARVRGEWETQYF | TGCAGTGCTAGGGTACGGGGAGAGTGGGAGACCCAGTACTTC
TRBJ2-3 | many | . | TRBV7-2 | CASSLGHGYTDTQYF | TGTGCCAGCAGCTTAGGTCACGGGTACACAGATACGCAGTATTTT
TRBJ2-7 | . | . | TRBV27 | CATRGGSYEQYF | TGTGCCACAAGAGGGGGCTCCTACGAGCAGTACTTC
TRBJ2-7 | many | TRBD1 | TRBV5-1 | CASSLVGQGFYEQYF | TGCGCCAGCAGCTTGGTAGGACAGGGGTTCTACGAGCAGTACTTC
TRBJ2-1 | many | . | TRBV3-1 | CASSQEQGEAYNEQFF | TGTGCCAGCAGCCAGGAACAGGGTGAGGCCTACAATGAGCAGTTCTTC
TRBJ2-5 | many | . | TRBV6-5 | CASSSGPAGETQYF | TGTGCCAGCAGCTCTGGTCCAGCGGGAGAGACCCAGTACTTC